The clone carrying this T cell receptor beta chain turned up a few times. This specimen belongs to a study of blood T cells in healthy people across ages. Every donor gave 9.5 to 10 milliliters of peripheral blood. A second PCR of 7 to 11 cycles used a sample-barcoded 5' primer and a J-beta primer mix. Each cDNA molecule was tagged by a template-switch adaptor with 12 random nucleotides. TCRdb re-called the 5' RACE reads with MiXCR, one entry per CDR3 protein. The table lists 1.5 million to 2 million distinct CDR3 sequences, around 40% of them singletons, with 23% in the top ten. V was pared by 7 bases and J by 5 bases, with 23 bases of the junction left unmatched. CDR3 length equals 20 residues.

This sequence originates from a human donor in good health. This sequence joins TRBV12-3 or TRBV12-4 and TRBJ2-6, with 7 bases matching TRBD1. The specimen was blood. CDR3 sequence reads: CASTLSRQGTPPGRANVLTF. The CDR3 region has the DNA TGTGCCAGCACCCTCTCCAGACAGGGTACCCCTCCAGGGAGGGCCAACGTCCTGACTTTC.